A single TCR beta chain is shown here with its context. Its specificity is unknown. Within the sample, other DNA sequences also encode this same CDR3. This sample stems from a study of cytomegalovirus exposure and HLA in healthy donors. Study in general: A later analysis reported the same platform for the 95 to 150 validation repertoires and the approximately 670 first-cohort repertoires. Study-wide points: Generally TCR sequences proved uncommon, though certain public TCRs appeared in numerous donors. Investigators reported fewer than 200 TCR beta chains as tied to cytomegalovirus. For cytomegalovirus status, the classifier reportedly gave diagnoses with high specificity and sensitivity.

The CDR3 contains 12 residues. V was cut by 6 bases and J by 8 bases, with 11 bases left in between. Looked up from germline, CDR1 is MNHEY and CDR2 is SMNVEV (reference sequence). TCRdb's table, derived via immunoSEQ multiplex PCR, lists solely in-frame clones and lacks some. The sample records 150,000 to 200,000 clones, roughly 80% being singletons. The origin of this receptor is a young man in good health and CMV-seropositive. The chain joins TRBV27 to TRBJ2-1; tentative D call: TRBD2 (7 bases). Sequencing used PBMCs. The CDR3 DNA is TGTGCCAGCAGCTCGGGGGGCGATGAGCAGTTCTTC. Translating it yields CASSSGGDEQFF.